The T cell receptor beta chain described here comes from a study of glioma-infiltrating T cells after dendritic cell vaccination. The PCR used 60 V beta and 13 J beta primers. Clones were read by immunoSEQ multiplex PCR, and TCRdb kept only the in-frame ones, dropping some. The data contain about 65,000 clones, 86% of them singletons. This clone was seen more than once but under ten times. Stated time point: after dendritic cell vaccination, including at tumor progression/relapse. Selection required adequate fresh-frozen tumor tissue plus more than two years' survival data. This CDR3 has 15 residues. With 2 bases removed from V and 1 base from J, the gap between germline ends came to 9 bases. Germline loops: CDR1 SGHTA, CDR2 FQGTGA.

The sequencing used blood, collected after dendritic cell vaccination. This sequence joins TRBV7-3 and TRBJ1-3; no clear D gene. The sequence came from a human donor with glioblastoma. CDR3 DNA: TGTGCCAGCAGCTTAGGTACGGGGTCTGGAAACACCATATATTTT. It codes for CASSLGTGSGNTIYF.